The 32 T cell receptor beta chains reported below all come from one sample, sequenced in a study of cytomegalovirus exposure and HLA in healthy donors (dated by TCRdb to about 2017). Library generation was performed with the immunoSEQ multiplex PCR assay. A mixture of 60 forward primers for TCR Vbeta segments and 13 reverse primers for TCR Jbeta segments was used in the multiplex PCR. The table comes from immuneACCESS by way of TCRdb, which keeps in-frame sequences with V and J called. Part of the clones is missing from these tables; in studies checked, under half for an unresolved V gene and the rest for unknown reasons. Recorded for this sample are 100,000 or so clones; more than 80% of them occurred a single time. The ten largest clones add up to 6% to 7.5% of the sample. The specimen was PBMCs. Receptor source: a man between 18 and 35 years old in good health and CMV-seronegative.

The CDR3 DNA reads as TGTGCCAGCAGTGAAGAGGCGCGGGGCTATGGCTACACCTTC. Amino acid sequence: CASSEEARGYGYTF. The chain couples TRBV6-1 to TRBJ1-2; D remains ambiguous. Germline loops: CDR1 MNHNS, CDR2 SASEGT. This CDR3 is 14 amino acids long. The V gene lost 1 base and the J gene lost 4 bases, with 10 bases spanning the gap.

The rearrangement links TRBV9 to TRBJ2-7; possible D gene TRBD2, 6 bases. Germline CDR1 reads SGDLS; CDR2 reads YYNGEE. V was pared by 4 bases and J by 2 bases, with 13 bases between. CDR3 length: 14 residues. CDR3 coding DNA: TGTGCCAGCAGCTTAAATAGCGGACCCTACGAGCAGTACTTC. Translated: CASSLNSGPYEQYF.

CDR3 amino acids: CASSFISGGEAFF. The CDR3 DNA reads TGTGCCAGCAGCTTCATTTCCGGGGGTGAAGCTTTCTTT. The chain couples TRBV7-8 to TRBJ1-1; the D gene is possibly TRBD1 (5 bases). Germline values: CDR1 SGHVS, CDR2 FQNEAQ. CDR3 length equals 13 residues. Trimming left V 3 bases short and J 7 bases short, with 12 bases between.

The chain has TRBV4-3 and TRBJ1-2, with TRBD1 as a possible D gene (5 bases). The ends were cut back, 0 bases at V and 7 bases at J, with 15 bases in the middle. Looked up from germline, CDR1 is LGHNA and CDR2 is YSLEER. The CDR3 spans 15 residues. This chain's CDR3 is CASSQDSLAGPGYTF. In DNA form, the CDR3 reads TGCGCCAGCAGCCAAGATTCCTTGGCAGGGCCTGGCTACACCTTC.

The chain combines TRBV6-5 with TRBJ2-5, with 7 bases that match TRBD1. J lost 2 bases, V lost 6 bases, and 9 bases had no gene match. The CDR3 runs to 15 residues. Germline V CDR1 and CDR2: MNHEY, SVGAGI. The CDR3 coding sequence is TGTGCCAGCAGCGCGCGACAGGGACAACAAGAGACCCAGTACTTC. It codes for CASSARQGQQETQYF.

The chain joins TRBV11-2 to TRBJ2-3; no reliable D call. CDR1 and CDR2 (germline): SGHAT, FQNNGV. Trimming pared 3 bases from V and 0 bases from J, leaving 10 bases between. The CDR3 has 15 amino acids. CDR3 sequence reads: CASSFVSPSTDTQYF. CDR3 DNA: TGTGCCAGCAGCTTTGTTAGCCCCAGCACAGATACGCAGTATTTT.

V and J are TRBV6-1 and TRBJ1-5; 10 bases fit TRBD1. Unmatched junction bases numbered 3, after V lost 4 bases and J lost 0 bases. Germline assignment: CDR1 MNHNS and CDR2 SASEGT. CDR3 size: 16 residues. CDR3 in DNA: TGTGCCAGCAGTGGGACAGGGGGGTATAGCAATCAGCCCCAGCATTTT. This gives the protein CASSGTGGYSNQPQHF.

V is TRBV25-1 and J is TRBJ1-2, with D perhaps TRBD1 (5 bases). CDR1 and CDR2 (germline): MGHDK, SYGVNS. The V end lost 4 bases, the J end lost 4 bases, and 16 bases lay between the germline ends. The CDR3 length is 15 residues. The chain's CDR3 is CASSVGGGRSYGYTF. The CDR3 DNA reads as TGTGCCAGCAGTGTTGGGGGAGGGCGAAGCTATGGCTACACCTTC.

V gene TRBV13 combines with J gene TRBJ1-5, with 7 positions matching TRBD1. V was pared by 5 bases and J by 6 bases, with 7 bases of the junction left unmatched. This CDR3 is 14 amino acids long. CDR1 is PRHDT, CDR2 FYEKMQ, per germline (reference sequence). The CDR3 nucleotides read TGTGCCAGCAGCCTACAGGGGATGGGTCAGCCCCAGCATTTT. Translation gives CASSLQGMGQPQHF.

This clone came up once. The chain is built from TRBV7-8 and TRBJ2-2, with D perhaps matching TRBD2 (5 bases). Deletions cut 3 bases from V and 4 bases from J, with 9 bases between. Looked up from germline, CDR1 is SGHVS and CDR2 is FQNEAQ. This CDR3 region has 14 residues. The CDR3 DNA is TGTGCCAGCAGCTTTAACCGGGGCACCGGGGAGCTGTTTTTT. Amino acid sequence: CASSFNRGTGELFF.

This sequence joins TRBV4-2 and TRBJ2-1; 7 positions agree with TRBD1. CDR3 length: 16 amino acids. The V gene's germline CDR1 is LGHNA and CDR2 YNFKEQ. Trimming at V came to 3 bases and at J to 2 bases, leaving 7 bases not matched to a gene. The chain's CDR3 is CASSHRDRDPYNEQFF. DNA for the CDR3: TGTGCCAGCAGCCATAGAGACAGGGACCCCTACAATGAGCAGTTCTTC.

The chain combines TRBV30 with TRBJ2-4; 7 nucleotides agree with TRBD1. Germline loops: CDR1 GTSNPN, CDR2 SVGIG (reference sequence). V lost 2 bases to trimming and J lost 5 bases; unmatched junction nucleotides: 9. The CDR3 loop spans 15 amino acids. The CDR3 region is CAWSQGGVMENIQYF. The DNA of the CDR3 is TGTGCCTGGAGTCAAGGGGGCGTTATGGAAAACATTCAGTACTTC.

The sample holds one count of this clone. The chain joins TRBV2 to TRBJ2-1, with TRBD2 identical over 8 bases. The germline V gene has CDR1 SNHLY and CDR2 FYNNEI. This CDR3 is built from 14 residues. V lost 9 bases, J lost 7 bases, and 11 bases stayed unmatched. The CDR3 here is CASREGGTRNEQFF. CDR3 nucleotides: TGTGCCAGTCGAGAAGGAGGGACTAGGAATGAGCAGTTCTTC.

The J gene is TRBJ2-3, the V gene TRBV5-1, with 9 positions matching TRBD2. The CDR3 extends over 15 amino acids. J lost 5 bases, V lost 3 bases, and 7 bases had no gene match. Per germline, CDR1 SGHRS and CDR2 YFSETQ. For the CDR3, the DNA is TGCGCCAGCAGCTGGGCTAGCGGGATTTTAGATACGCAGTATTTT. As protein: CASSWASGILDTQYF.

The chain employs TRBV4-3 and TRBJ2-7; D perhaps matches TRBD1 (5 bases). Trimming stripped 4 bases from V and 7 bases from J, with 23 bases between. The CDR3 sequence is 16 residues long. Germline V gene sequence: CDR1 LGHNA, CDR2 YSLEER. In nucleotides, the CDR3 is TGCGCCAGCAGCCCCCGTCGGACAAATACCCCTGTAGAGCAGTACTTC. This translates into CASSPRRTNTPVEQYF.

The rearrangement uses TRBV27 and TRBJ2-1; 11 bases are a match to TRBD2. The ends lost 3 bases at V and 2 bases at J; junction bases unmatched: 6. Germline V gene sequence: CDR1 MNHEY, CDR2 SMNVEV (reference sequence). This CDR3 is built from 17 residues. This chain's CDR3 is CASSFTSGRRTYNEQFF. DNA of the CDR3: TGTGCCAGCAGTTTTACTAGCGGGAGACGTACCTACAATGAGCAGTTCTTC.

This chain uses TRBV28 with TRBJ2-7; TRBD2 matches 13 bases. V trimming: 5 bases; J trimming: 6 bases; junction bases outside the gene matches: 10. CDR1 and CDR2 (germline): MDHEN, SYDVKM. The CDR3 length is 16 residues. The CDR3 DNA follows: TGTGCCAGCAGTGCACATACTAGCGGGAGGGCCGCCGAGCAGTACTTC. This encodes CASSAHTSGRAAEQYF.

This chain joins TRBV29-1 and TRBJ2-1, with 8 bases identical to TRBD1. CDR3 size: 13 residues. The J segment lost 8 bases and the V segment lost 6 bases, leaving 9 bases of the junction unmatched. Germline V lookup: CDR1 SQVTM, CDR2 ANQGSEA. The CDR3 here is CSVQGQGADEQFF. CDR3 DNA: TGCAGCGTCCAAGGGCAGGGGGCGGATGAGCAGTTCTTC.

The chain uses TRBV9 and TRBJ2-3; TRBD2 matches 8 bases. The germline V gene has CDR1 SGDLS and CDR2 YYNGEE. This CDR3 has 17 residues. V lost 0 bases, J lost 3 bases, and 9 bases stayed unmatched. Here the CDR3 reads CASSVALTSGYTDTQYF. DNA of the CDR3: TGTGCCAGCAGCGTAGCTCTAACTAGCGGATATACAGATACGCAGTATTTT.

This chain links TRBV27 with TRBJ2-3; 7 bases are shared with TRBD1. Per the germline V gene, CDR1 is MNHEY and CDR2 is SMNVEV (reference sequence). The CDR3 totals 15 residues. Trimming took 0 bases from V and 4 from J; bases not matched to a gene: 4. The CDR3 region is CASSLSTGRPDTQYF. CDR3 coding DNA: TGTGCCAGCAGTTTATCGACAGGGCGGCCAGATACGCAGTATTTT.

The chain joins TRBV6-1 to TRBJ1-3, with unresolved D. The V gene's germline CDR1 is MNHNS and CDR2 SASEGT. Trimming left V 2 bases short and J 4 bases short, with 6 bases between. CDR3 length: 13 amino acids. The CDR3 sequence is CASSENIGNTIYF. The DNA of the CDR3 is TGTGCCAGCAGTGAAAACATCGGAAACACCATATATTTT.

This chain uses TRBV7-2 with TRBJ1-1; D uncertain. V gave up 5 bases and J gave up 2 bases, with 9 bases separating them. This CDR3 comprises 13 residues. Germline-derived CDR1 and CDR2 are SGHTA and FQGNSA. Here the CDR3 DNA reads TGTGCCAGCAGCCGGACTGTTAACACTGAAGCTTTCTTT. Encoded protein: CASSRTVNTEAFF.

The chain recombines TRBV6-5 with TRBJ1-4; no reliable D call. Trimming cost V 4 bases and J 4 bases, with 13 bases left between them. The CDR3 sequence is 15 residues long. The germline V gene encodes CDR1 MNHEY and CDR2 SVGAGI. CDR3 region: CASSSGGSHNEKLFF. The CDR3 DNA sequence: TGTGCCAGCAGTTCCGGCGGGAGTCATAATGAAAAACTGTTTTTT.

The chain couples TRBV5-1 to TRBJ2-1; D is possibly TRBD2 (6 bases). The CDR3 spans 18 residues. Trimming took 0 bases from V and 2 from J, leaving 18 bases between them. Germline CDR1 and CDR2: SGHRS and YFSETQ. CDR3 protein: CASSLEPGGTTTYNEQFF. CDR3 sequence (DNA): TGCGCCAGCAGCTTGGAACCAGGCGGGACCACTACCTACAATGAGCAGTTCTTC. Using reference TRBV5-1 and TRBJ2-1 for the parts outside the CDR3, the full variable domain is KAGVTQTPRYLIKTRGQQVTLSCSPISGHRSVSWYQQTPGQGLQFLFEYFSETQRNKGNFPGRFSGRQFSNSRSEMNVSTLELGDSALYLCASSLEPGGTTTYNEQFFGPGTRLTVL.

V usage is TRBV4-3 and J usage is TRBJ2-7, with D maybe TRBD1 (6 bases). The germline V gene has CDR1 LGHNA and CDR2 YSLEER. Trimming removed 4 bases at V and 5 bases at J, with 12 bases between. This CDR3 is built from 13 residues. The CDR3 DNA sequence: TGCGCCAGCAGCCTCGGGACAAGAGACGAGCAGTACTTC. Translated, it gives CASSLGTRDEQYF.

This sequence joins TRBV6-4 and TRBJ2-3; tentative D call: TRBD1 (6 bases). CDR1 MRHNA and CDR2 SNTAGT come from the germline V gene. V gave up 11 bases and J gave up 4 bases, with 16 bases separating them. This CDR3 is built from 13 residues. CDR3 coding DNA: TGTGCCCGTCGTGGACAGTCATCAGATACGCAGTATTTT. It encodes CARRGQSSDTQYF.

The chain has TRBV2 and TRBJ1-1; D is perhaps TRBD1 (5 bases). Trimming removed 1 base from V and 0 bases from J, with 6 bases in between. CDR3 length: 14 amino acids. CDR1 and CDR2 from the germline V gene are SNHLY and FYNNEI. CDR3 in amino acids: CASSEGGVNTEAFF. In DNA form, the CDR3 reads TGTGCCAGCAGTGAAGGGGGGGTGAACACTGAAGCTTTCTTT.

DNA for the CDR3: TGTGCCAGCAGCCAACAGGGTATGGTCAATCAGCCCCAGCATTTT. It yields the protein CASSQQGMVNQPQHF. This chain links TRBV2 with TRBJ1-5; TRBD1 is a possible D gene (6 bases). The V end lost 6 bases, the J end lost 3 bases, and 15 bases lay between the germline ends. Germline CDR1 and CDR2: SNHLY and FYNNEI. This CDR3 region has 15 residues.

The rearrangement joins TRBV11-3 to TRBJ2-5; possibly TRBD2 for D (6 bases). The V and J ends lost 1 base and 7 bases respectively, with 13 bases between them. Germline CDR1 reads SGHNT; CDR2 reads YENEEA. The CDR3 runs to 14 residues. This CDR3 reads CASSLGDQGGTQYF. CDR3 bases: TGTGCCAGCAGCTTAGGGGATCAGGGAGGGACCCAGTACTTC.

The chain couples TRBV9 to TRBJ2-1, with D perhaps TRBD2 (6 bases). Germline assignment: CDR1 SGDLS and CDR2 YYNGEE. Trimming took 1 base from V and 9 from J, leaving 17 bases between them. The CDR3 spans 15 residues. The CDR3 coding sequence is TGTGCCAGCAGCGTACAGGGCTCGGGAGCAAGTGAGCAGTTCTTC. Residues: CASSVQGSGASEQFF.

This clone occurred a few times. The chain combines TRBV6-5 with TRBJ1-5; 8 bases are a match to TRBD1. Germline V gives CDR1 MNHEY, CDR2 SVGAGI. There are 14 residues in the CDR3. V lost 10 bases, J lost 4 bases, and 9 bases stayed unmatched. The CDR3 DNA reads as TGTGCCACCAACACGGACAGGGTGAATCAGCCCCAGCATTTT. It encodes CATNTDRVNQPQHF.

Written as DNA, the CDR3 is TGTGCCAGCAGTTACTCGACAAGAAGAAATGAGCAGTTCTTC. It is translated as CASSYSTRRNEQFF. V is TRBV6-5 and J is TRBJ2-1; no firm D call. V shed 0 bases and J shed 7 bases, with 10 bases lying between them. CDR3 length: 14 amino acids. Germline V CDR1 and CDR2: MNHEY, SVGAGI.